This T cell receptor beta chain was captured by sequencing in a study of blood T cell repertoires in COVID-19. The CDR3 contains 13 residues. The J segment lost 4 bases and the V segment lost 7 bases, leaving 4 bases of the junction unmatched. The germline CDR1 and CDR2 sequences are SNHLY and FYNNEI. This table comes from immunoSEQ multiplex PCR, and its TCRdb copy is limited to in-frame clones, with some not included. The data hold some 100,000 clones, with 81% observed a single time. This receptor was identified in a human donor in a cohort sampled during active COVID-19. The chain is built from TRBV2 and TRBJ1-2; 9 bases match TRBD1. The sequenced sample was peripheral blood. The CDR3 nucleotides are TGTGCCAGCACCGAGGGACAGGGCTATGGCTACACCTTC. This codes for CASTEGQGYGYTF.